This T cell receptor (beta chain) derives from a study of brain metastases from non-small cell lung cancer. Overall study findings and caveats: Brain metastases had lower T-cell infiltration than primary tumors. Brain metastases shared most TCR repertoire with primaries, with sparse T cells. In approximately 60% of brain metastases, T-cell clones were expanded compared with matched primary tumors.

V was cut by 5 bases and J by 1 base, with 8 bases left in between. Germline CDR1 reads SGHTA; CDR2 reads FQGNSA. This CDR3 comprises 13 residues. Sequencing was performed with immunoSEQ multiplex PCR; in TCRdb, only in-frame clones are kept and a portion is missing. Of about 350 clones in the sample, roughly 93% are singletons; the top ten hold less than 8.5%. Concerning this clone itself: As yet, its antigen is unknown.

The chain combines TRBV7-2 with TRBJ1-1; D perhaps matches TRBD1 (6 bases). The sample taken for sequencing was primary lung tumor tissue. The sequence derives from a donor at least 40 years old with non-small cell lung cancer. The CDR3 DNA reads as TGTGCCAGCAGCGGAGGGGGGAACACTGAAGCTTTCTTT. Protein product: CASSGGGNTEAFF.